This TCR beta chain is drawn from a study of T cell clonotyping in hematopoietic cell transplantation. Clones were sequenced by immunoSEQ multiplex PCR, and TCRdb holds only the in-frame ones, with some missing. The sample holds under 10,000 clones, approximately 87% seen once. This CDR3 has 13 residues. V lost 3 bases and J 5 bases, leaving 7 bases between the germline ends. Germline-derived CDR1 and CDR2 are MNHEY and SMNVEV (reference sequence). This sequence originates from a human patient who had an allogeneic stem cell transplant, so the T cells may come from the graft donor. The donor label of this sample is uncertain. Some clones in this sample may be carry-over from other donors' samples. The input for sequencing was PBMCs, taken 180 days after allogeneic stem cell transplant. This sequence joins TRBV27 and TRBJ2-2, with D possibly TRBD2 on 5 matching bases. The DNA for the CDR3 is TGTGCCAGCAGTTTCGGGGTGACCGGGGAGCTGTTTTTT. Protein product: CASSFGVTGELFF.